This T cell receptor (beta chain) was sequenced for a study of identical twins. This clonotype showed up many times. The V end lost 4 bases, the J end lost 2 bases, and 13 bases lay between the germline ends. The CDR3 runs 15 residues. CDR1 and CDR2 (germline): SGHRS, YFSETQ. MiXCR was run by TCRdb on the 5' RACE reads, yielding one entry per CDR3 protein. The sample comprises 500,000 or so distinct CDR3 sequences, 11% to 15% of which are singletons, and about 0.53% rests with the top ten. These data also featured in a second study, about yellow fever vaccine responses in identical twins.

Material: CD4+ T cells sorted from blood. The sequence was obtained from a young woman in good health. The chain carries TRBV5-1 and TRBJ2-4; a possible D gene is TRBD2 (6 bases). This chain's CDR3 is CASSRPRDSKNIQYF. CDR3 bases: TGCGCCAGCAGCCGGCCCCGGGACTCCAAAAACATTCAGTACTTC.